The 8 T cell receptor beta chains below come from one sample, sequenced in a study of blood T cells in healthy people across ages (dated by TCRdb to the mid-2010s). Libraries were built with 5' RACE. The sequencing machine was an Illumina HiSeq 2500. The second PCR ran for roughly 6 to 11 cycles and used a J-beta primer mix along with a sample-barcoded 5' primer. The raw public reads went through TCRdb reprocessing: fastp at Q25, MiXCR clone calling, in-frame beta chains kept. Merged by CDR3 protein, the rows form single entries marked with the most common genes and DNA. The sample data list roughly 1.6 million distinct CDR3 sequences, and almost 35% of these were observed just once. The ten largest clonotypes hold around 11% of the sample. Sequenced input: blood. These receptors all stem from a woman younger than 45 in good health.

The V gene is TRBV3-1, the J gene TRBJ1-1, with TRBD1 as a possible D gene (5 bases). Germline CDR1 and CDR2: LGHDT and YNNKEL (reference sequence). Trimming removed 0 bases from V and 10 bases from J, with 12 bases in between. This CDR3 is 13 amino acids long. CDR3 DNA: TGTGCCAGCAGCCAAGACTCAGGGCGGGGAGCTTTCTTT. This codes for CASSQDSGRGAFF.

A few counts support this clonotype. The V call is TRBV27, the J call TRBJ2-1; no firm D call. The CDR3 extends over 13 amino acids. Looked up from germline, CDR1 is MNHEY and CDR2 is SMNVEV (reference sequence). V was trimmed by 5 bases and J by 4 bases, leaving 9 bases between them. CDR3 sequence reads: CASSGNSYNEQFF. As DNA, the CDR3 is TGTGCCAGCAGTGGGAACAGTTACAATGAGCAGTTCTTC.

Notes on this clonotype: A much bigger clone sits one base away, suggesting this may be a read error. The chain employs TRBV10-3 and TRBJ2-5; 9 bases match TRBD1. The DNA end is more similar to TRBJ2-1, so the J call may be wrong. The germline V gene encodes CDR1 ENHRY and CDR2 SYGVKD. The CDR3 covers 14 residues. CDR3 sequence (DNA): TGTGCCACGGGACAGGGCCAATACTTAGAGACCCAGTTCTTC. It is translated as CATGQGQYLETQFF.

J is TRBJ2-1 and V is TRBV20-1, with D perhaps TRBD2 (5 bases). Trimming took off 6 bases at V and 8 bases at J, with 14 bases between the two ends. This CDR3 region has 12 residues. Germline V CDR1 and CDR2: DFQATT, SNEGSKA (reference sequence). CDR3 DNA: TGCAGTGCCCGAGGGTGCGGTCATGAGCAGTTCTTC. It specifies CSARGCGHEQFF.

This clonotype was counted at least ten times. The rearrangement uses TRBV7-3 and TRBJ2-7, with 10 bases aligning to TRBD2. The CDR3 contains 14 residues. Germline V CDR1 and CDR2: SGHTA, FQGTGA. J was trimmed by 6 bases and V by 5 bases; bases with no gene match: 7. The CDR3 loop reads CASSPSGRDGEQYF. The CDR3 DNA sequence: TGTGCCAGCAGCCCCAGCGGGAGGGACGGCGAGCAGTACTTC.

This chain links TRBV11-1 with TRBJ2-6; possible D gene TRBD1, 6 bases. Trimming removed 5 bases at V and 2 bases at J, with 13 bases between. The CDR3 covers 16 residues. CDR1 and CDR2 (germline): SGHAT, FQDESV (reference sequence). The CDR3 nucleotides read TGTGCCAGCAGCAAGACAGGTTTAACTGGGGCCAACGTCCTGACTTTC. Protein: CASSKTGLTGANVLTF.

This clonotype was observed a handful of times. This chain connects TRBV5-6 to TRBJ2-3; 8 bases line up with TRBD1. This CDR3 has 16 residues. Germline V gene data show CDR1 as SGHDT and CDR2 as YYEEEE. J gave up 0 bases and V 2 bases, and 5 bases lay outside the gene matches. CDR3: CASSLGTGGSTDTQYF. The CDR3 nucleotides are TGTGCCAGCAGCTTAGGAACAGGGGGGAGCACAGATACGCAGTATTTT.

The chain links TRBV6-6 to TRBJ2-5, with TRBD1 as a possible D gene (5 bases). The CDR3 sequence is 12 residues long. The V end was cut by 7 bases, the J end by 3 bases, with 9 bases between. Germline-derived CDR1 and CDR2 are MNHNY and SVGAGI (reference sequence). Here the CDR3 DNA reads TGTGCCAGCAAGCAAGGGGAAGAGACCCAGTACTTC. This codes for CASKQGEETQYF.